This TCR beta chain was identified during a study of T cell changes during pregnancy in multiple sclerosis. Clones were sequenced by immunoSEQ multiplex PCR, and TCRdb holds only the in-frame ones, with some missing. The sample has about 70,000 clones, roughly 92% seen once. CDR1 and CDR2 (germline): SQVTM, ANQGSEA. J gave up 8 bases and V 5 bases, and 9 bases lay outside the gene matches. The CDR3 consists of 15 residues. This clone appeared a single time. The chain uses TRBV29-1 and TRBJ2-1, with 13 bases lining up with TRBD2. The sequence derives from a female donor with multiple sclerosis, enrolled in a pregnancy study. The sequences come from peripheral blood, collected before pregnancy. The CDR3 spells CSVKYRTSGSDEQFF. The CDR3 nucleotides read TGCAGCGTTAAATATCGGACTAGCGGGAGCGATGAGCAGTTCTTC.